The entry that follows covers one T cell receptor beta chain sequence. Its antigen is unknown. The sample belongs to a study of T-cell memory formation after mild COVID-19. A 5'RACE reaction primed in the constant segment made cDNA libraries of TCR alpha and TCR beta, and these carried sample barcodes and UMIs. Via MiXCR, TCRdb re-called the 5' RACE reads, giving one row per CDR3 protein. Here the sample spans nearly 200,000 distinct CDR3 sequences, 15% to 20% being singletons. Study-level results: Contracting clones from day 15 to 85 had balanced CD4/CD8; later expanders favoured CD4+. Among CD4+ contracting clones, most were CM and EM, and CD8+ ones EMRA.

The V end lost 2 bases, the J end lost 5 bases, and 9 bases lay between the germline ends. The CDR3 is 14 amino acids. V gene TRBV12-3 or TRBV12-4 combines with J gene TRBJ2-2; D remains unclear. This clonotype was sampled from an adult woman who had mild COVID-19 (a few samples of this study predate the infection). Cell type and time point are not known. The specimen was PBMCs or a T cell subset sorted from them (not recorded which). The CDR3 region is CASSLKRSTGELFF. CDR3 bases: TGTGCCAGCAGTTTAAAACGGTCTACCGGGGAGCTGTTTTTT.